Each of the 16 T cell receptor beta chains below was sequenced from the same sample in a study of vaccination and CD4 T cells after COVID-19. Treatment defined: roughly ten-day PBMC culture with coronavirus spike peptide pools or control peptides (ViraFEST assay). With the Oncomine TCR Beta short-read assay, DNA from cultured CD4+ T cells was sequenced. TCRdb recomputed calls from the PCR reads with MiXCR, one row per CDR3 protein. The repertoire holds about 19,000 distinct CDR3 sequences, with less than 50% as singletons. These receptors are not linked to any known antigen. The specimen was cultured CD4+ T cells from blood. All receptors derive from a human donor with COVID-19.

The V gene is TRBV11-3, the J gene TRBJ2-2, with 11 bases that match TRBD1. The CDR3 contains 15 residues. V lost 4 bases to trimming and J lost 4 bases; unmatched junction nucleotides: 2. Germline assignment: CDR1 SGHNT and CDR2 YENEEA. CDR3 region: CASSSGTGGTGELFF. CDR3 coding DNA: TGTGCCAGCAGCTCCGGGACAGGGGGCACCGGGGAGCTGTTTTTT.

The rearrangement links TRBV6-1 to TRBJ2-7; 11 bases agree with TRBD2. This CDR3 comprises 16 residues. The J segment lost 1 base and the V segment lost 6 bases, leaving 8 bases of the junction unmatched. CDR1 MNHNS and CDR2 SASEGT come from the germline V gene. The CDR3 protein is CASSATGTSGSYEQYF. In nucleotides, the CDR3 is TGTGCCAGCAGCGCCACCGGGACTAGCGGATCCTACGAGCAGTACTTC.

This rearrangement joins TRBV4-3 to TRBJ1-2; tentative D call: TRBD1 (5 bases). Trimming cost V 0 bases and J 7 bases, with 15 bases left between them. CDR3 size: 15 residues. Looked up from germline, CDR1 is LGHNA and CDR2 is YSLEER. The CDR3 here is CASSQEFHRQGGYTF. In DNA form, the CDR3 reads TGCGCCAGCAGCCAAGAGTTTCACAGGCAAGGTGGCTACACCTTC.

The chain recombines TRBV6-1 with TRBJ2-2; no reliable D call. The length of the CDR3 is 14 residues. Trimming shortened V by 9 bases and J by 6 bases, and 17 bases separated the two germline ends. Germline V gene sequence: CDR1 MNHNS, CDR2 SASEGT. CDR3 region: CASLLASDAGELFF. CDR3 DNA sequence: TGTGCCAGTCTCCTCGCCAGCGACGCCGGGGAGCTGTTTTTT.

This chain links TRBV25-1 with TRBJ2-2; tentative D call: TRBD2 (6 bases). Per germline, CDR1 MGHDK and CDR2 SYGVNS. Trimming took off 1 base at V and 5 bases at J, with 11 bases between the two ends. This CDR3 is built from 15 residues. The CDR3 here is CASSELSEGTGELFF. The CDR3 coding sequence is TGTGCCAGCAGTGAATTGTCGGAGGGGACCGGGGAGCTGTTTTTT.

This clonotype was counted only a few times. This chain links TRBV6-1 with TRBJ1-2; no firm D call. V was pared by 4 bases and J by 4 bases, with 7 bases between. The CDR3 is 12 amino acids. The germline gives CDR1 MNHNS, CDR2 SASEGT. CDR3 coding DNA: TGTGCCAGCAGTGTCAACAGCTATGGCTACACCTTC. It yields the protein CASSVNSYGYTF.

In its sample, this clonotype was seen a few times. V gene TRBV2 combines with J gene TRBJ2-5; maybe TRBD1 (5 bases). Germline CDR1 reads SNHLY; CDR2 reads FYNNEI. Trimming left V 3 bases short and J 2 bases short, with 22 bases between. The CDR3 has 18 amino acids. The CDR3 here is CASSEASGSRAKQETQYF. The CDR3 DNA follows: TGTGCCAGCAGTGAGGCGTCCGGGTCCAGGGCCAAACAAGAGACCCAGTACTTC.

In this sample, this clonotype turned up a few times. The rearrangement uses TRBV11-3 and TRBJ2-5; TRBD2 agrees at 8 bases. CDR3 size: 16 residues. The germline V gene encodes CDR1 SGHNT and CDR2 YENEEA. V was clipped by 5 bases and J by 1 base; unmatched bases: 9. CDR3 protein: CASSLLIAGGQETQYF. DNA for the CDR3: TGTGCCAGCAGCCTCCTCATTGCGGGGGGCCAAGAGACCCAGTACTTC.

This clonotype was counted between two and nine times. This chain uses TRBV6-1 with TRBJ1-2; a possible D gene is TRBD1 (6 bases). V lost 11 bases and J 2 bases, leaving 15 bases between the germline ends. CDR3 length: 13 amino acids. CDR1 and CDR2 (germline): MNHNS, SASEGT. This chain's CDR3 is CAGAPGENYGYTF. The CDR3, as DNA: TGTGCCGGGGCCCCAGGGGAGAACTATGGCTACACCTTC.

In its sample, this clonotype was seen a few times. The chain recombines TRBV19 with TRBJ1-5, with a weak D call TRBD1 (6 bases). Germline V gives CDR1 LNHDA, CDR2 SQIVND (reference sequence). Trimming took off 3 bases at V and 0 bases at J, with 12 bases between the two ends. This CDR3 is built from 16 residues. The CDR3 nucleotides are TGTGCCAGTAGTATCGGACAGTTCCATAGCAATCAGCCCCAGCATTTT. It encodes CASSIGQFHSNQPQHF.

Only a few counts were recorded for this clonotype. V usage is TRBV6-5 and J usage is TRBJ2-7; 9 nucleotides agree with TRBD2. The CDR3 is made up of 14 amino acids. J gave up 2 bases and V 2 bases, and 1 base lay outside the gene matches. Per the germline V gene, CDR1 is MNHEY and CDR2 is SVGAGI. The DNA for the CDR3 is TGTGCCAGCAGTTACGAGCGGGGGGCCTACGAGCAGTACTTC. Its protein product is CASSYERGAYEQYF.

This clonotype was detected only a few times. The CDR3 DNA sequence: TGTGCCAGCAGCTTAGTTGGGGGAGATACGCAGTATTTT. Translated: CASSLVGGDTQYF. The chain uses TRBV7-6 and TRBJ2-3; D possibly uses TRBD1 or TRBD2 (5 bases each). Trimming pared 1 base from V and 5 bases from J, leaving 7 bases between. Germline CDR1 and CDR2: SGHVS and FNYEAQ. The CDR3 extends over 13 amino acids. The full variable domain, completed using reference TRBV7-6 and TRBJ2-3, is GAGVSQSPRYKVTKRGQDVALRCDPISGHVSLYWYRQALGQGPEFLTYFNYEAQQDKSGLPNDRFSAERPEGSISTLTIQRTEQRDSAMYRCASSLVGGDTQYFGPGTRLTVL.

The chain uses TRBV20-1 and TRBJ1-6; D may be TRBD1 (5 bases). The CDR3 is made up of 12 amino acids. Germline V gene sequence: CDR1 DFQATT, CDR2 SNEGSKA (reference sequence). V shed 7 bases and J shed 6 bases, with 10 bases lying between them. The CDR3 nucleotides are TGCAGTGTTTGGACACTTAATTCACCCCTCCACTTT. It encodes CSVWTLNSPLHF.

This chain joins TRBV9 and TRBJ1-6; D gene ambiguous. Trimming took off 0 bases at V and 4 bases at J, with 11 bases between the two ends. The V gene's germline CDR1 is SGDLS and CDR2 YYNGEE. The CDR3 has 16 amino acids. CDR3 region: CASSVGSETYNSPLHF. In nucleotides, the CDR3 is TGTGCCAGCAGCGTAGGGTCCGAGACTTATAATTCACCCCTCCACTTT.

The genes are TRBV11-2 and TRBJ2-6; D perhaps matches TRBD1 (5 bases). Germline CDR1 is SGHAT and CDR2 is FQNNGV. V lost 2 bases and J lost 0, with 17 bases in between. This CDR3 is 19 amino acids long. The CDR3 protein is CASSLYVPPGLSGANVLTF. In nucleotides, the CDR3 is TGTGCCAGCAGCTTATATGTCCCGCCAGGGCTCTCTGGGGCCAACGTCCTGACTTTC. The full variable domain, in which reference TRBV11-2 and TRBJ2-6 provide the parts outside the CDR3, is EAGVAQSPRYKIIEKRQSVAFWCNPISGHATLYWYQQILGQGPKLLIQFQNNGVVDDSQLPKDRFSAERLKGVDSTLKIQPAKLEDSAVYLCASSLYVPPGLSGANVLTFGAGSRLTVL.

The chain combines TRBV4-1 with TRBJ1-1, with a weak D call TRBD1 (5 bases). The CDR3 has 14 residues. Germline V gene lookup returns CDR1 MGHRA and CDR2 YSYEKL. With 2 bases removed from V and 3 bases from J, the gap between germline ends came to 10 bases. The CDR3 spells CASSQRLGDTEAFF. CDR3 bases: TGCGCCAGCAGCCAAAGGTTGGGGGACACTGAAGCTTTCTTT.